Below are 7 T cell receptor beta chains sequenced from a single sample in a study of shared clonotypes between healthy human individuals. Only CD45RO-negative cells positively selected for CCR7 counted as naive CD8 cells, so terminally differentiated effector memory CD45RA+ cells were excluded. The assay was immunoSEQ multiplex PCR, and TCRdb's table has in-frame clones only and misses some. The sample includes around 600,000 clones, 95% to 98% of them seen just once. Input material: naive CD8+ T cells sorted from blood. The source is a man aged 25 to 40 in good health.

Comment on this clone: The sample has other DNA sequences that encode this CDR3 too. This chain connects TRBV19 to TRBJ2-7, with D perhaps given as TRBD1 or TRBD2 (5 bases each). The CDR3 consists of 14 residues. Germline lookup yields CDR1 LNHDA and CDR2 SQIVND (reference sequence). V was cut by 1 base and J by 0 bases, with 7 bases left in between. The CDR3 reads CASSIGGVSYEQYF. DNA of the CDR3: TGTGCCAGTAGTATAGGAGGGGTCTCCTACGAGCAGTACTTC.

This clone came up once. The chain carries TRBV7-9 and TRBJ1-1, with D perhaps matching TRBD1 (6 bases). The CDR3 loop spans 14 amino acids. V lost 7 bases, J lost 3 bases, and 15 bases lay in between. The germline CDR1 and CDR2 sequences are SEHNR and FQNEAQ (reference sequence). This CDR3 reads CASTKGGFDTEAFF. CDR3 in DNA: TGTGCCAGCACCAAGGGGGGTTTCGACACTGAAGCTTTCTTT.

As for this clone: The same CDR3 can be traced to other DNA sequences in this sample. The chain employs TRBV9 and TRBJ2-5; a possible D gene is TRBD1 (5 bases). Germline values: CDR1 SGDLS, CDR2 YYNGEE. The CDR3 is made up of 13 amino acids. Trimming pared 2 bases from V and 2 bases from J, leaving 7 bases between. The CDR3 spells CASSVAGQETQYF. DNA for the CDR3: TGTGCCAGCAGCGTGGCAGGGCAAGAGACCCAGTACTTC.

The chain employs TRBV10-1 and TRBJ2-3; D ambiguous. V was pared by 2 bases and J by 2 bases, with 8 bases between. The CDR3 loop spans 14 amino acids. Germline loops: CDR1 WNHNN, CDR2 SYGVQD (reference sequence). The CDR3 spells CASSEEEVTDTQYF. The CDR3 DNA is TGCGCCAGCAGTGAGGAAGAAGTCACAGATACGCAGTATTTT.

The CDR3 is CASSPARQVGYEQYF. CDR3 DNA sequence: TGTGCCAGCAGCCCCGCTCGGCAGGTGGGGTACGAGCAGTACTTC. The rearrangement joins TRBV27 to TRBJ2-7, with D uncertain. Germline assignment: CDR1 MNHEY and CDR2 SMNVEV (reference sequence). Between the trimmed V and J ends, which lost 6 bases and 4 bases, there was a span of 19 bases. The length of the CDR3 is 15 residues.

The CDR3 region has the DNA TGCAGTGTTACGCTTCCCGGGGAGCTGTTTTTT. Translation gives CSVTLPGELFF. The V gene is TRBV20-1, the J gene TRBJ2-2; D is unclear. The V and J ends lost 7 bases and 6 bases respectively, with 9 bases between them. The germline V gene encodes CDR1 DFQATT and CDR2 SNEGSKA (reference sequence). The CDR3 has 11 residues.

V is TRBV27 and J is TRBJ2-5, with D unresolved. Germline-derived CDR1 and CDR2 are MNHEY and SMNVEV (reference sequence). The length of the CDR3 is 14 residues. V lost 3 bases to trimming and J lost 5 bases, with 13 bases between them. Here the CDR3 reads CASSFLSTGETQYF. For the CDR3, the DNA is TGTGCCAGCAGTTTCTTGTCGACTGGGGAGACCCAGTACTTC.